The T cell receptor (beta chain) described here comes from a study of CD8 T cells in ankylosing spondylitis (TCRdb year 2017). About the investigation overall: The study profiled T cell receptor beta repertoires in healthy donors and ankylosing spondylitis patients to find disease-linked TCR variants. The whole study cohort included over a hundred healthy donors and around 24 ankylosing spondylitis patients. Samples of peripheral blood were taken, and for ankylosing spondylitis patients, synovial fluid was collected as well.

Study-level results and caveats: The disease-linked clones were reported to be significantly enriched in matched synovial fluid samples from ankylosing spondylitis patients. Blood from ankylosing spondylitis patients appeared to be characterized by a TCR beta motif composed of eight highly homologous amino acid variants. Some of the motif variants had been reported before in the synovial fluid and blood of reactive arthritis patients, a finding that suggests common disease-initiation mechanisms. A CD8+ phenotype was shown by the disease-linked clones, which were found at relatively low frequencies in peripheral blood.

This clonotype showed up just a few times. Its antigen is still unknown. No base qualities exist here, and no much larger clone lies one base off it. Sequencing used an Illumina HiSeq 2500. Quantitative 5'-RACE with molecular barcodes was the method used to prepare the TCR beta libraries. In the paper's pipeline: A new computational method, built on a probabilistic model of VDJ rearrangement, was used to identify disease-linked TCR variants. Using fastp trimming at Q25 and MiXCR clonotype assembly, TCRdb reanalyzed the public sequencing data and kept in-frame beta chains. Each CDR3 protein gets just one entry, which takes the most common genes and DNA from the rows behind it. The V and J calls come from TCRdb's annotation, not from the publication. For this sample the table gives under 150,000 distinct CDR3 sequences, of which over 7% were detected only once. The ten biggest clones cover approximately 3.4% of the sample.

V ends up 3 bases short and J 3 bases short, with an unmatched junction base count of 8. Measured from the cysteine to the phenylalanine, the CDR3 is 16 residues long. This entry keeps only the CDR3 DNA: 48 bases, framed from base 1. Based on the germline V gene, the CDR1 and CDR2 sequences are SGHRS and YFSETQ. Input material: blood, either unsorted or a sorted T cell fraction (not recorded which). In this chain, TRBV5-1 is recombined with TRBJ2-1; 8 nucleotides in the junction match TRBD2. This TCR was sampled from a male donor with ankylosing spondylitis or in good health (not recorded which). The encoded CDR3 is CASSSRSAGDYNEQFF. In nucleotide form, the sequence is TGCGCCAGCAGCTCCCGTTCAGCGGGAGACTACAATGAGCAGTTCTTC.